Here is one TCR beta chain with its context. This clone was counted between two and nine times. Its recognized antigen is unknown. Base-call qualities are not available, and no considerably larger clone is one nucleotide away. Patients with autoimmune disease history or receiving systemic immunosuppression were excluded from the trial. Peripheral blood for TCR sequencing was drawn from every dose cohort at baseline, at cycle 4 day 1 and at cycle 7 day 1. The samples were taken from a phase I, first-in-human, multicenter, open-label dose-escalation trial of ivuxolimab. Adults with locally advanced or metastatic melanoma, renal cell carcinoma, hepatocellular carcinoma or head and neck squamous cell carcinoma were enrolled in the trial. Before TCR sequencing, CD4+ T cells and CD8+ T cells were sorted from peripheral blood as separate populations. Genomic DNA was isolated from the sorted cells so that the TCRbeta CDR3 region could be sequenced. The immunoSEQ Assay was used for sequencing of TCRbeta CDR3 regions. The table comes from immuneACCESS by way of TCRdb, which keeps in-frame sequences with V and J called. Part of the clones is missing from these tables; in studies checked, under half for an unresolved V gene and the rest for unknown reasons. The sample profile shows around 20,000 clones; approximately 80% of them were found once. The top ten hold about 23% of the sample.

This specimen belongs to a study of OX40 agonist ivuxolimab in advanced cancers. Some background on the complete study: The costimulatory receptor OX40 (CD134) was targeted by ivuxolimab, a fully human IgG2 agonistic monoclonal antibody. Intravenous ivuxolimab was administered to patients every 2 weeks at six dose levels: 0.01, 0.1, 0.3, 1.5, 3 and 10 mg/kg. Of the roughly 52 dose-escalation patients, hepatocellular carcinoma was present in 19, melanoma in approximately 15, renal cell carcinoma in 9 and head and neck cancer in 9. The dose-escalation cohort was around 83% male with a mean age of approximately 60 years, ranging from 23 to 79. Patients were allowed to have had prior anti-PD-1, anti-PD-L1 or anti-CTLA-4 therapy, and roughly two fifths of the dose-escalation patients had been treated with checkpoint inhibitors. Partial responses occurred in three dose-escalation patients, of whom one had hepatocellular carcinoma and two had cutaneous melanoma. The purpose of peripheral TCRbeta sequencing was to test whether ivuxolimab changed TCR sequence diversity and led to clonal T-cell expansion. The paper reports the monotherapy dose-escalation portion (N ≈ 50 patients) of the phase I ivuxolimab trial. What the authors observed across the whole study: In partial responders in the 0.1-3.0 mg/kg groups, normalized peripheral clonal expansion was found to be among the lowest, especially among CD8+ T cells. The antigen specificity of the clonally expanded peripheral T cells was not determined. On average, CD8+ T cells showed more expanded clones than CD4+ T cells after ivuxolimab. Low levels of normalized T-cell clonal expansion were also seen in some patients who did not respond. At doses of 0.1 to 3.0 mg/kg, clonal expansion of both CD4+ and CD8+ T cells in blood was seen between baseline and week 6.

This clonotype originated in an adult with an advanced solid tumor such as melanoma, head and neck, liver or kidney cancer. The sample was CD4+ or CD8+ T cells sorted from blood, taken in a trial of the OX40 agonist ivuxolimab.

The sequence in DNA is TGTGCCAGCAGTGACCAGGGAGGGCTCTACGAGCAGTACTTC. Its translation reads: CASSDQGGLYEQYF. The chain couples TRBV6-1 to TRBJ2-7; 7 of the junction bases match TRBD2. V trim: 3 bases; J trim: 3 bases; unmatched bases: 5. From a lookup of the germline V gene, CDR1 and CDR2 are MNHNS and SASEGT. Including cysteine and phenylalanine, the CDR3 has 14 amino acids. The read is trimmed to its CDR3 DNA, 42 bases read in frame from base 1.